This T cell receptor beta chain appears in the sequencing data of a study of tumor-infiltrating lymphocytes in primary liver carcinoma. The wider study: Samples returned roughly 3.65 to 7.13 million productive TCRbeta reads, a yield that was similar across tissue types.

Study-level findings and limits: Tumor-blood pairs (like tumor-adjacent pairs) overlapped less than tumor region pairs did. Tumor samples exhibited a significantly greater top-250-clone fraction than blood samples (p = 0.039).

Synthesis of TCR beta cDNA was carried out from 450 to 650 ng total RNA with a constant-region primer. ARM-PCR, slightly modified, supplied the TCR beta libraries through three nested multiplex PCR rounds. Forward primers for TRBV1-TRBV30 and a C-beta reverse primer served the first two PCR rounds, at about 10 cycles each. A single record per CDR3 protein comes from TCRdb applying MiXCR to the multiplex PCR reads. Of about 330,000 distinct CDR3 sequences listed, approximately 65% are singletons. The length of the CDR3 is 12 residues. V was cut by 3 bases and J by 0 bases, with 5 bases left in between. Germline V CDR1 and CDR2: SQVTM, ANQGSEA. The sample holds many counts of this clonotype. No antigen is known for it. Germline DNA was also extracted, with blood RNA taken from unsorted whole blood. HBV chronically infected the treatment-naive patients.

This chain connects TRBV29-1 to TRBJ1-2; D unresolved. This TCR was sampled from a man aged 35 to 55 with primary liver carcinoma and hepatitis B virus infection. What was sequenced was peripheral blood. This CDR3 is CSVEQANYGYTF. CDR3 bases: TGCAGCGTTGAGCAGGCTAACTATGGCTACACCTTC.